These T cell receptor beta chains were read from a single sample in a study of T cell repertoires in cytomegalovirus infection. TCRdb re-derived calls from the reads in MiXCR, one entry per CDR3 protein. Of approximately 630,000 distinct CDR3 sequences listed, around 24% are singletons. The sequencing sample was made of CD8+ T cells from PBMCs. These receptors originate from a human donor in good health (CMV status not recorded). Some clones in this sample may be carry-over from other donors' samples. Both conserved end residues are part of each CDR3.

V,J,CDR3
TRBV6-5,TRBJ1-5,CASSPGVLQPQHF
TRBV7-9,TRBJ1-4,CASNNGATNEKLFF
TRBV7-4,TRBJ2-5,CASSLEGTGALQETQYF
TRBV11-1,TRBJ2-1,CASSLATAAGEQFF
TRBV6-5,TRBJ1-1,CASSYGQGGAGAFF
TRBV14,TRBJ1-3,CANSPGDRLTGNTIYF
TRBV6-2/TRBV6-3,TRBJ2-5,CASSWTQGKETQYF
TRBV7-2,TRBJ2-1,CASSLNSLSGGPYNEQFF
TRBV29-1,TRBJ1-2,CSVDLGSFYGYTF
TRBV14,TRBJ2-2,CASSDWITGELFF
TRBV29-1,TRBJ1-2,CSVVAASGGYTF
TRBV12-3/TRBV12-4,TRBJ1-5,CASRGQGSNQPQHF
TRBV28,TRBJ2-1,CASSLWTSGGGYNEQFF
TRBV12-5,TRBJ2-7,CASGLYLGDRSEQYF
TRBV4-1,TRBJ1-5,CASSQDHDSNQPQHF
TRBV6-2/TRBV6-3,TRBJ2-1,CASSYTAGEQFF
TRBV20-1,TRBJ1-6,CSPPPAGGNSPLHF
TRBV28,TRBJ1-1,CASSYGSLNTEAFF
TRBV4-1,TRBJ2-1,CASSQEASGGENEQFF
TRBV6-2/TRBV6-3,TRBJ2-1,CASSYSYYNEQFF
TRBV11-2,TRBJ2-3,CASSLVMGDRTDTQYF
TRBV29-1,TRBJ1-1,CSVDPNTEAFF
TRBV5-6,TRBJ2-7,CASSLDDWYEQYF
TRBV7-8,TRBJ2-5,CANSLDLGGSETQYF
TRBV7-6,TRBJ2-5,CASSWNSQETQYF
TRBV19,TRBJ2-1,CASSHNLPNEQFF
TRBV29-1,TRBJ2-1,CSVEILGSYNEQFF
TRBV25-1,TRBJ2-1,CASGQGRNEQFF
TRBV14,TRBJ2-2,CASGHTYTGELFF
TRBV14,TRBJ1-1,CASSPRTGNPEAFF
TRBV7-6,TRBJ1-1,CASSMGQGQKNVAFF
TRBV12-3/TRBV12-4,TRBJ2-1,CASGLAGNNEQFF
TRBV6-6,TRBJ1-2,CASSYLGQKIYGYTF
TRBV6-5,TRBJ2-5,CASSSAGRETQYF
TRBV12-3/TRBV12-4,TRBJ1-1,CASRGTAPLFEAFF
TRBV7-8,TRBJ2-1,CASSLGVAGGWDNEQFF
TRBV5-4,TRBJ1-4,CASSGTGGKLFF
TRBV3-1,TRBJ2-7,CASSQDRTGLYEQYF
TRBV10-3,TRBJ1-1,CATQGGGNTEAFF
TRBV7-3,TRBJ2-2,CASSRTGANTGELFF
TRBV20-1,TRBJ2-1,CSARDRILAVYNEQFF
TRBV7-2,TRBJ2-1,CASSLMTVQEQFF
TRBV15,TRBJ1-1,CATSPDGENTEAFF
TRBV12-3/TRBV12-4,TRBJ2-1,CAIRSGPYNEQFF
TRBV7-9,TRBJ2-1,CASTKERGYYNEQFF
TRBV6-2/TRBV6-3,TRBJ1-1,CASSYVVRTEAFF
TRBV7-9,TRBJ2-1,CASEKFDREGYEQFF
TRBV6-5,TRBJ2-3,CASSYSSTGTDTQYF
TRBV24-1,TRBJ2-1,CATSDTGVEQFF